The present T cell receptor (beta chain) was sequenced within a study of early T cells in non-severe SARS-CoV-2 infection. This clonotype was observed many times. TCRdb recomputed calls from the 5' RACE reads with MiXCR, one row per CDR3 protein. In the table there are 57,000 or so distinct CDR3 sequences, roughly 12% of which are singletons. The receptor's source is an adult who was a healthcare worker with PCR-confirmed SARS-CoV-2 infection or an uninfected control (not recorded which). Material: whole blood.

This CDR3 is CASSSGFLSTDTQYF. The DNA of the CDR3 is TGTGCCAGCAGCTCGGGCTTTTTATCCACAGATACGCAGTATTTT. The chain employs TRBV7-6 and TRBJ2-3; D uncertain. V was clipped by 4 bases and J by 2 bases, with 13 bases between them. CDR1 and CDR2 from the germline V gene are SGHVS and FNYEAQ. CDR3 length: 15 residues. The whole variable domain, filled in from reference TRBV7-6 and TRBJ2-3, reads GAGVSQSPRYKVTKRGQDVALRCDPISGHVSLYWYRQALGQGPEFLTYFNYEAQQDKSGLPNDRFSAERPEGSISTLTIQRTEQRDSAMYRCASSSGFLSTDTQYFGPGTRLTVL.